This passage covers 21 T cell receptor beta chains from one sample sequenced in a study of vaccination and CD4 T cells after COVID-19. The antigens these receptors bind are not known. Scientists ran DNA taken from cultured CD4+ T cells through the Oncomine TCR Beta short-read assay for sequencing. TCRdb reprocessed the PCR reads with MiXCR, giving one entry per CDR3 protein. The sample holds around 9,100 distinct CDR3 sequences, approximately 60% seen once. Stated treatment: 10-day PBMC culture with coronavirus spike peptide pools or control peptides (ViraFEST assay). The sample here was cultured CD4+ T cells from blood, taken after SARS-CoV-2 vaccination. These receptors were collected from a human donor with COVID-19.

The rearrangement joins TRBV11-2 to TRBJ2-5; 8 positions agree with TRBD1. This CDR3 contains 16 residues. V trimming: 1 base; J trimming: 5 bases; junction bases outside the gene matches: 9. Germline CDR1 SGHAT, CDR2 FQNNGV. CDR3 loop: CASSLGTGNLVETQYF. CDR3 DNA: TGTGCCAGCAGCTTAGGGACAGGGAATTTGGTGGAGACCCAGTACTTC.

This chain's CDR3 is CASSLRSGGLETQYF. The CDR3 DNA sequence: TGTGCCAGCAGCTTACGTAGCGGGGGCTTAGAGACCCAGTACTTC. The chain couples TRBV7-2 to TRBJ2-5; 9 bases fit TRBD2. V dropped 2 bases and J dropped 4; count of bases not matched to a gene: 5. The germline gives CDR1 SGHTA, CDR2 FQGNSA. The CDR3 is 15 residues long. Drawing the rest from reference TRBV7-2 and TRBJ2-5, the complete variable domain is GAGVSQSPSNKVTEKGKDVELRCDPISGHTALYWYRQSLGQGLEFLIYFQGNSAPDKSGLPSDRFSAERTGGSVSTLTIQRTQQEDSAVYLCASSLRSGGLETQYFGPGTRLLVL.

The chain carries TRBV15 and TRBJ2-7; 9 bases line up with TRBD1. CDR1 is LNHNV and CDR2 is YYDKDF in the germline V gene (reference sequence). This CDR3 spans 17 amino acids. V was pared by 0 bases and J by 2 bases, with 8 bases of the junction left unmatched. The CDR3 region is CATSRDPSGDRAYEQYF. The CDR3 region has the DNA TGTGCCACCAGCAGAGATCCTTCCGGGGACAGGGCCTACGAGCAGTACTTC. Full variable domain (remainder filled in from reference TRBV15 and TRBJ2-7): DAMVIQNPRYQVTQFGKPVTLSCSQTLNHNVMYWYQQKSSQAPKLLFHYYDKDFNNEADTPDNFQSRRPNTSFCFLDIRSPGLGDTAMYLCATSRDPSGDRAYEQYFGPGTRLTVT.

The J gene is TRBJ1-6, the V gene TRBV7-2, with 8 bases fitting TRBD1. Trimming removed 9 bases from V and 10 bases from J; junction bases left unmatched: 20. The CDR3 loop spans 17 amino acids. Germline CDR1 reads SGHTA; CDR2 reads FQGNSA. The CDR3 spells CASCATSGGGSYSPLHF. In DNA form, the CDR3 reads TGTGCCAGTTGTGCGACGTCAGGGGGCGGAAGCTACTCACCCCTCCACTTT.

The V gene is TRBV20-1, the J gene TRBJ1-2, with 7 bases aligning to TRBD1. Germline V gene sequence: CDR1 DFQATT, CDR2 SNEGSKA (reference sequence). With V trimmed by 0 bases and J by 8 bases, 18 bases remained unmatched. The length of the CDR3 is 17 residues. The CDR3, as DNA: TGCAGTGCTAGAGACCCCTCGGGACAGCGTATTGGGGGGGGCTACACCTTC. Its protein is CSARDPSGQRIGGGYTF.

The V gene is TRBV20-1, the J gene TRBJ2-2; D is ambiguous. CDR3 length equals 16 residues. The germline gives CDR1 DFQATT, CDR2 SNEGSKA (reference sequence). The V end was cut by 0 bases, the J end by 0 bases, with 11 bases between. In nucleotides, the CDR3 is TGCAGTGCTAGAGATCCCGCAGCCCCGAACACCGGGGAGCTGTTTTTT. As protein: CSARDPAAPNTGELFF.

The rearrangement joins TRBV7-2 to TRBJ2-7; 7 nucleotides line up with TRBD1. V shed 0 bases and J 5 bases; nucleotides not matched to a gene: 4. The CDR3 runs 14 residues. The germline gives CDR1 SGHTA, CDR2 FQGNSA. As DNA, the CDR3 is TGTGCCAGCAGCTTAGCAGACAGGGACCACGAGCAGTACTTC. This sequence encodes CASSLADRDHEQYF.

The CDR3 region has the DNA TGTGCCAGCAGTTTATCAACCGGGACAGTGAACACTGAAGCTTTCTTT. Amino acids: CASSLSTGTVNTEAFF. The chain uses TRBV28 and TRBJ1-1, with 7 bases that match TRBD1. Germline values: CDR1 MDHEN, CDR2 SYDVKM. This CDR3 region has 16 residues. Trimming removed 1 base from V and 0 bases from J; junction bases left unmatched: 5.

The chain carries TRBV6-5 and TRBJ1-6, with TRBD1 identical over 12 bases. Germline trimming cut 2 bases from V and 10 bases from J; bases unmatched to any gene: 6. Germline V CDR1 and CDR2: MNHEY, SVGAGI. This CDR3 contains 16 residues. CDR3 nucleotide sequence: TGTGCCAGCAGTTACGGGGACAGGGGGCCTCTCTCACCCCTCCACTTT. Protein: CASSYGDRGPLSPLHF.

The chain is built from TRBV6-7 and TRBJ1-2; weak D call: TRBD1 (5 bases). TRBV6-7 is identified as an open reading frame with a role that is uncertain. The V and J ends lost 0 bases and 4 bases respectively, with 18 bases between them. The CDR3 runs 17 residues. This CDR3 is CASSYSWGTGEGYGYTF. For the CDR3, the DNA is TGTGCCAGCAGTTACTCGTGGGGCACTGGGGAGGGCTATGGCTACACCTTC.

In this sample, this clonotype turned up a few times. The chain carries TRBV2 and TRBJ1-2; possibly TRBD1 for D (5 bases). V lost 1 base and J lost 3, with 9 bases in between. Germline V gene sequence: CDR1 SNHLY, CDR2 FYNNEI. CDR3 length: 14 amino acids. CDR3 in DNA: TGTGCCAGCAGTGAAGGGGGGGGGTACTATGGCTACACCTTC. It is translated as CASSEGGGYYGYTF.

This clonotype was detected only once. The chain uses TRBV7-2 and TRBJ2-1; the D call may be TRBD1 or TRBD2 (6 bases each). The germline V gene has CDR1 SGHTA and CDR2 FQGNSA. V dropped 1 base and J dropped 3 bases, with 25 bases sitting between them. CDR3 length: 20 amino acids. The CDR3 nucleotides are TGTGCCAGCAGCTTAGGAGGGGGGCAGATCATGACGTGGGTCTACAATGAGCAGTTCTTC. Its protein is CASSLGGGQIMTWVYNEQFF.

This clonotype was seen a few times. The V and J genes are TRBV5-1 and TRBJ2-3, with D unclear. Looked up from germline, CDR1 is SGHRS and CDR2 is YFSETQ. The V end was cut by 4 bases, the J end by 1 base, with 16 bases between. The CDR3 extends over 16 amino acids. Here the CDR3 DNA reads TGCGCCAGCAGCACCGGAACCGCGGACGGCACAGATACGCAGTATTTT. Translating it yields CASSTGTADGTDTQYF.

This clonotype appeared a single time. The genes are TRBV20-1 and TRBJ1-5, with D tentatively TRBD1 (6 bases). The CDR3 has 15 residues. V lost 5 bases, J lost 1 base, and 15 bases lay in between. Per the germline V gene, CDR1 is DFQATT and CDR2 is SNEGSKA (reference sequence). The CDR3 here is CSALPITGSNQPQHF. The CDR3 coding sequence is TGCAGTGCTCTTCCGATTACAGGGAGCAATCAGCCCCAGCATTTT.

In this sample, this clonotype turned up a few times. The chain carries TRBV7-4 and TRBJ1-6; 8 nucleotides line up with TRBD1. The germline CDR1 and CDR2 sequences are SGHVT and SQSDAQ. With V trimmed by 5 bases and J by 9 bases, 3 bases remained unmatched. The CDR3 contains 13 residues. CDR3 sequence reads: CASSVDRGSPLHF. In DNA, the CDR3 is TGTGCCAGCAGCGTAGACAGGGGTTCACCCCTCCACTTT.

The V and J genes are TRBV7-2 and TRBJ1-2; D uncertain. V gave up 1 base and J gave up 4 bases, with 16 bases separating them. The CDR3 spans 16 residues. Germline assignment: CDR1 SGHTA and CDR2 FQGNSA. The DNA for the CDR3 is TGTGCCAGCAGCTTAGGGGGAAGTCTAACTAGCTATGGCTACACCTTC. Translated: CASSLGGSLTSYGYTF.

The chain has TRBV6-2 or TRBV6-3 and TRBJ2-3; 8 bases are shared with TRBD1. J gave up 2 bases and V 5 bases, and 3 bases lay outside the gene matches. The V gene's germline CDR1 is MNHEY and CDR2 SVGEGT. The length of the CDR3 is 14 residues. CDR3 DNA sequence: TGTGCCAGCAGTCGGACAGGGCTCACAGATACGCAGTATTTT. This encodes CASSRTGLTDTQYF.

V is TRBV7-8 and J is TRBJ2-1, with 7 bases that match TRBD1. There are 14 residues in the CDR3. Germline-derived CDR1 and CDR2 are SGHVS and FQNEAQ. V dropped 2 bases and J dropped 3; count of bases not matched to a gene: 1. As DNA, the CDR3 is TGTGCCAGCAGCTTACGGGACAGCTACAATGAGCAGTTCTTC. As protein: CASSLRDSYNEQFF.

The chain uses TRBV7-8 and TRBJ1-5; D remains unclear. Germline CDR1 is SGHVS and CDR2 is FQNEAQ. Deletions cut 5 bases from V and 2 bases from J, with 10 bases between. CDR3 length: 14 residues. CDR3 amino acids: CASSRGSGNQPQHF. CDR3 DNA: TGTGCCAGCAGCAGAGGGTCTGGCAATCAGCCCCAGCATTTT.

This chain links TRBV6-5 with TRBJ1-2; D gene uncertain. Per germline, CDR1 MNHEY and CDR2 SVGAGI. This CDR3 region has 15 residues. The ends were cut back, 4 bases at V and 5 bases at J, with 17 bases in the middle. CDR3: CASSSANPPLYGYTF. The CDR3 DNA is TGTGCCAGCAGTTCGGCAAACCCCCCGCTTTATGGCTACACCTTC.

This clonotype was picked up a small number of times. The genes are TRBV20-1 and TRBJ2-1, with D possibly matching TRBD1 (5 bases). Germline V gene data show CDR1 as DFQATT and CDR2 as SNEGSKA (reference sequence). The ends were cut back, 6 bases at V and 6 bases at J, with 9 bases in the middle. The CDR3 has 11 amino acids. The CDR3 is CSASRVNEQFF. The CDR3, as DNA: TGCAGTGCATCCAGGGTCAATGAGCAGTTCTTC.